This T cell receptor beta chain was identified during a study of T cells in Graves' hyperthyroidism and ophthalmopathy. The study, taken as a whole, reports: Ophthalmopathy, as predicted by the model, came a median around 6 months after the prediction.

Amplification of TCR beta CDR3 regions used RNA as the template. When the TCR CDR3 underwent first-round RT-PCR, the HTBI primer set was used. TCRdb re-derived calls from the multiplex PCR reads in MiXCR, one entry per CDR3 protein. The sample carries a few hundred thousand distinct CDR3 sequences, over 20% recorded once. The CDR3 length is 15 residues. Per the germline V gene, CDR1 is LNHDA and CDR2 is SQIVND (reference sequence). V was clipped by 7 bases and J by 3 bases; unmatched bases: 8. This clonotype turned up a few times. Its antigen is not identified. V and J are TRBV19 and TRBJ2-2; TRBD1 matches 7 bases. The clonotype originates from a man aged 25-45 years with Graves' ophthalmopathy. The sample taken for sequencing was blood. In DNA, the CDR3 is TGTGCCAGTAAAATAAGGACAGGAGACACCGGGGAGCTGTTTTTT. Translated, it gives CASKIRTGDTGELFF.